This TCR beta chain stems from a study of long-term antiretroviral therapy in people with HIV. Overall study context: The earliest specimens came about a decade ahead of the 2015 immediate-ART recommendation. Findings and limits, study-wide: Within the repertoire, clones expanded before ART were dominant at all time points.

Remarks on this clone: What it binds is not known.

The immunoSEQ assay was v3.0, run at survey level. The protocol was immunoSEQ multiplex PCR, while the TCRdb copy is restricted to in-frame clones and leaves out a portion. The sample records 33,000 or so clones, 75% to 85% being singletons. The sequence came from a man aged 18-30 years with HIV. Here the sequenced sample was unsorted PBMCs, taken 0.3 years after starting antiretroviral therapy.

The chain's CDR3 is CASSQEPRPGGYGYTF. CDR3 sequence (DNA): TGCGCCAGCAGCCAAGAACCCCGACCGGGAGGCTATGGCTACACCTTC. The genes are TRBV4-1 and TRBJ1-2, with unresolved D. The CDR3 is made up of 16 amino acids. The germline gives CDR1 MGHRA, CDR2 YSYEKL. Trimming left V 0 bases short and J 4 bases short, with 15 bases between.